These 20 T cell receptor beta chains originate from one sample sequenced in a study of blood T cell repertoires in COVID-19. Method: immunoSEQ multiplex PCR; TCRdb's copy keeps in-frame clones and lacks some. Among under 150,000 clones, 80% to 90% were seen once, and the ten largest hold about 6%. Specimen: peripheral blood. These receptor sequences come from a man older than 75 with active or convalescent COVID-19.

This chain connects TRBV9 to TRBJ2-7, with 12 bases fitting TRBD1. V shed 0 bases and J 5 bases; nucleotides not matched to a gene: 6. There are 16 residues in the CDR3. Per germline, CDR1 SGDLS and CDR2 YYNGEE. In DNA form, the CDR3 reads TGTGCCAGCAGCGTAGGACCGGGACAGGGGGCCGACGAGCAGTACTTC. This translates into CASSVGPGQGADEQYF.

In DNA, the CDR3 is TGTGCCAGTAGTATTACAGGGTCCTACGAGCAGTACTTC. Protein product: CASSITGSYEQYF. This chain links TRBV19 with TRBJ2-7; D perhaps matches TRBD1 (6 bases). Between the trimmed V and J ends, which lost 3 bases and 1 base, there was a span of 7 bases. Per germline, CDR1 LNHDA and CDR2 SQIVND (reference sequence). The CDR3 is made up of 13 amino acids.

The chain links TRBV19 to TRBJ1-6, with D possibly being TRBD1 (6 bases). This CDR3 is 14 amino acids long. Germline assignment: CDR1 LNHDA and CDR2 SQIVND (reference sequence). The V end was cut by 3 bases, the J end by 10 bases, with 13 bases between. CDR3 sequence: CASSIDRSGSPLHF. The CDR3 DNA follows: TGTGCCAGTAGTATTGACAGGTCAGGGTCACCCCTCCACTTT.

The J gene is TRBJ2-3, the V gene TRBV4-1, with TRBD2 identical over 9 bases. V shed 1 base, J shed 4 bases, and the junction held 6 bases outside the gene matches. The CDR3 runs 16 residues. CDR1 is MGHRA and CDR2 is YSYEKL in the germline V gene. The DNA for the CDR3 is TGCGCCAGCAGCCAAGTCAGGCTAGCGGGACCAGATACGCAGTATTTT. This codes for CASSQVRLAGPDTQYF.

The CDR3 region has the DNA TGTGCCAGCCGGGGGGTAACTGAAGCTTTCTTT. This encodes CASRGVTEAFF. This chain joins TRBV12-3 or TRBV12-4 and TRBJ1-1, with TRBD1 as a possible D gene (5 bases). Deletions cut 8 bases from V and 5 bases from J, with 9 bases between. The CDR3 extends over 11 amino acids.

V usage is TRBV7-3 and J usage is TRBJ2-2; D is perhaps TRBD2 (7 bases). The CDR3 is 16 amino acids. The germline V gene has CDR1 SGHTA and CDR2 FQGTGA. V shed 1 base and J shed 0 bases, with 9 bases lying between them. DNA for the CDR3: TGTGCCAGCAGCTTAAGGGGGGGCACGAACACCGGGGAGCTGTTTTTT. Protein: CASSLRGGTNTGELFF.

The rearrangement uses TRBV7-8 and TRBJ2-7, with D uncertain. This CDR3 region has 14 residues. The germline gives CDR1 SGHVS, CDR2 FQNEAQ. V lost 5 bases and J 9 bases, leaving 20 bases between the germline ends. CDR3 DNA sequence: TGTGCCAGCAGCGCCCGACCTCAAGGAACGGGGCAGTACTTC. Protein sequence: CASSARPQGTGQYF.

The V call is TRBV5-6, the J call TRBJ1-5, with TRBD1 matching 8 bases. V shed 4 bases, J shed 0 bases, and the junction held 3 bases outside the gene matches. In germline, CDR1 is SGHDT, CDR2 YYEEEE. This CDR3 comprises 15 residues. The CDR3 loop reads CASSRTGNSNQPQHF. The CDR3 nucleotides read TGTGCCAGCAGCCGGACAGGGAATAGCAATCAGCCCCAGCATTTT.

The rearrangement uses TRBV4-2 and TRBJ1-5; perhaps TRBD1 as D (6 bases). This CDR3 is built from 13 residues. Germline lookup yields CDR1 LGHNA and CDR2 YNFKEQ. Trimming pared 6 bases from V and 6 bases from J, leaving 12 bases between. CDR3: CASSEQGSQPQHF. The CDR3 DNA reads as TGTGCCAGCAGTGAACAGGGTAGTCAGCCCCAGCATTTT.

The chain employs TRBV5-4 and TRBJ2-7, with TRBD2 matching over 7 bases. The CDR3 loop spans 15 amino acids. CDR1 is SGHNT and CDR2 is YYREEE in the germline V gene (reference sequence). V trimming: 3 bases; J trimming: 0 bases; junction bases outside the gene matches: 6. CDR3 DNA sequence: TGTGCCAGCAGCTCTGGAGCGGGGAGCTCCTACGAGCAGTACTTC. Encoded protein: CASSSGAGSSYEQYF.

The CDR3 here is CASSPDPGTNEKLFF. The CDR3 DNA sequence: TGCGCCAGCAGCCCCGACCCGGGAACTAATGAAAAACTGTTTTTT. The V gene is TRBV5-1, the J gene TRBJ1-4; D not certain. The CDR3 runs 15 residues. Germline CDR1 SGHRS, CDR2 YFSETQ. V shed 4 bases and J shed 1 base, with 11 bases lying between them. Full variable domain (rest looked up from reference TRBV5-1 and TRBJ1-4): KAGVTQTPRYLIKTRGQQVTLSCSPISGHRSVSWYQQTPGQGLQFLFEYFSETQRNKGNFPGRFSGRQFSNSRSEMNVSTLELGDSALYLCASSPDPGTNEKLFFGSGTQLSVL.

The sample holds a few counts of this clone. V gene TRBV28 combines with J gene TRBJ1-1; possibly TRBD1 for D (6 bases). The CDR3 runs 14 residues. The germline CDR1 and CDR2 sequences are MDHEN and SYDVKM. Trimming stripped 6 bases from V and 10 bases from J, with 21 bases between. CDR3 region: CASRPPGGGWSAFF. The CDR3 coding sequence is TGTGCCAGCAGGCCTCCGGGAGGGGGTTGGTCAGCTTTCTTT.

V and J are TRBV2 and TRBJ1-1; D not resolved. Trimming took 9 bases from V and 2 from J, leaving 13 bases between them. Looked up from germline, CDR1 is SNHLY and CDR2 is FYNNEI. The CDR3 has 13 amino acids. CDR3 DNA: TGTGCCAGTTGTGCGGGGATTAACACTGAAGCTTTCTTT. Its protein is CASCAGINTEAFF.

This chain uses TRBV6-6 with TRBJ1-3; D not resolved. Germline V gene sequence: CDR1 MNHNY, CDR2 SVGAGI (reference sequence). Deletions cut 2 bases from V and 2 bases from J, with 4 bases between. CDR3 size: 13 residues. The CDR3 protein is CASSYTAGNTIYF. The CDR3 DNA follows: TGTGCCAGCAGTTACACGGCTGGAAACACCATATATTTT.

The gene calls are TRBV28 and TRBJ2-5; 8 bases are shared with TRBD2. Germline V CDR1 and CDR2: MDHEN, SYDVKM. This CDR3 contains 16 residues. V was pared by 2 bases and J by 4 bases, with 9 bases of the junction left unmatched. CDR3 nucleotide sequence: TGTGCCAGCAGTTTAGGAACCGGGGGGGCCGCAGAGACCCAGTACTTC. Its protein product is CASSLGTGGAAETQYF.

V usage is TRBV13 and J usage is TRBJ1-4; a weak D match, TRBD1 (5 bases). There are 15 residues in the CDR3. V was cut by 5 bases and J by 8 bases, with 18 bases left in between. Germline V CDR1 and CDR2: PRHDT, FYEKMQ (reference sequence). This chain's CDR3 is CASSTYRRGREKLFF. The CDR3 DNA sequence: TGTGCCAGCAGCACCTACAGGCGGGGAAGGGAAAAACTGTTTTTT.

The CDR3 nucleotides read TGTGCCAGCAGCCCCCTCGGGGGATTCTACGAGCAGTACTTC. This codes for CASSPLGGFYEQYF. The chain has TRBV7-2 and TRBJ2-7, with a weak D call TRBD2 (6 bases). The germline CDR1 and CDR2 sequences are SGHTA and FQGNSA. Trimming took 5 bases from V and 3 from J, leaving 14 bases between them. The CDR3 extends over 14 amino acids.

This sequence joins TRBV6-5 and TRBJ1-4; no reliable D call. The germline V and J ends were trimmed by 8 bases and 4 bases, with 8 bases remaining between them. This CDR3 is built from 12 residues. The germline CDR1 and CDR2 sequences are MNHEY and SVGAGI. CDR3 DNA sequence: TGTGCCAGCCTAGGTATTAATGAAAAACTGTTTTTT. Its protein product is CASLGINEKLFF.

This clone appeared once. This chain links TRBV5-1 with TRBJ1-4; D unresolved. The CDR3 spans 13 residues. In germline, CDR1 is SGHRS, CDR2 YFSETQ. V lost 5 bases to trimming and J lost 0 bases, with 5 bases between them. The CDR3 DNA reads TGCGCCAGCAGTATTGCAACTAATGAAAAACTGTTTTTT. This sequence encodes CASSIATNEKLFF.

The genes are TRBV9 and TRBJ1-3; D remains ambiguous. Trimming took 6 bases from V and 1 from J, leaving 14 bases between them. The CDR3 length is 15 residues. Germline V CDR1 and CDR2: SGDLS, YYNGEE. CDR3 sequence (DNA): TGTGCCAGCACCTCACTGGGAGGGTCTGGAAACACCATATATTTT. Translated: CASTSLGGSGNTIYF.